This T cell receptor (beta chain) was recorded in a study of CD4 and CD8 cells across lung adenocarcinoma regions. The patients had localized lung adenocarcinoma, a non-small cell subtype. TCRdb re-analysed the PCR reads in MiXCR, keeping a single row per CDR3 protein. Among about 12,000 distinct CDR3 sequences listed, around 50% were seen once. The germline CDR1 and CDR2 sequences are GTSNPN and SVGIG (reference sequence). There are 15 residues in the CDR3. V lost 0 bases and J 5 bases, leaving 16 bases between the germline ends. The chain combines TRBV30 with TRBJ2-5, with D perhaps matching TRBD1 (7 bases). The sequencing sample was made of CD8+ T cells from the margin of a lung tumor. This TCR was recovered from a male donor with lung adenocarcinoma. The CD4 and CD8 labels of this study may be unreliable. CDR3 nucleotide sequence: TGTGCCTGGAGTGTACTAGGAGGGGGCGGGGAGACCCAGTACTTC. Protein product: CAWSVLGGGGETQYF.